The T cell receptor beta chain described here comes from a study of blood T cell repertoires in COVID-19. Study background: The origin of the acute and convalescent COVID-19 samples was the United States, Italy and Spain. In each case, the material was cDNA or gDNA derived from T cells, B-cell-depleted T cells, or PBMCs.

Sequencing was performed with immunoSEQ multiplex PCR; in TCRdb, only in-frame clones are kept and a portion is missing. The sample has fewer than 450,000 clones, 90% seen once. Participants spanned ages about 18 to 95 years and resided in some 22 US areas. Clinical history reported by participants formed the basis on which cohorts were assigned. V lost 4 bases and J lost 1, with 8 bases in between. The CDR3 has 13 residues. The germline V gene has CDR1 SGHNT and CDR2 YYREEE (reference sequence). The source material was PBMCs or T cells enriched from blood (not recorded which). This clonotype originated in a man aged 18 to 29 who had recovered from COVID-19. This chain joins TRBV5-4 and TRBJ1-2; D is uncertain. The CDR3 sequence is CASSREGNYGYTF. CDR3 sequence (DNA): TGTGCCAGCAGCCGGGAAGGTAACTATGGCTACACCTTC.